These 8 T cell receptor beta chains were sequenced from one sample in a study of T cell repertoires in cytomegalovirus infection. TCRdb redid the calling of the reads with MiXCR, one entry per CDR3 protein. This repertoire shows about a million distinct CDR3 sequences, about a third found once; its top ten account for about 14%. Their antigen targets remain unknown. Sequencing was performed on cultured CD8+ T cells from PBMCs, taken from culture after CMV antigen stimulation. The receptors here all came from a human donor in good health (CMV status not recorded). Some clones in this sample may be carry-over from other donors' samples.

This clonotype was counted only a few times. J is TRBJ2-7 and V is TRBV6-1; D is undetermined. The germline V and J ends were trimmed by 5 bases and 3 bases, with 11 bases remaining between them. CDR1 and CDR2 from the germline V gene are MNHNS and SASEGT. This CDR3 is built from 13 residues. The CDR3 DNA sequence: TGTGCCAGCAGTCACCACGAGATCTACGAGCAGTACGTC. Translating gives CASSHHEIYEQYV.

This chain uses TRBV29-1 with TRBJ2-7, with 7 bases lining up with TRBD2. The germline V gene encodes CDR1 SQVTM and CDR2 ANQGSEA. The CDR3 spans 11 residues. Trimming cost V 6 bases and J 4 bases; bases outside gene matches: 3. The CDR3 DNA sequence: TGCAGCGTGAGGGAGGGGTACGAGCAGTACGTC. Translated, it gives CSVREGYEQYV.

Only a few counts were recorded for this clonotype. V is TRBV6-2 or TRBV6-3 and J is TRBJ2-1, with 15 bases matching TRBD2. V lost 10 bases to trimming and J lost 4 bases; unmatched junction nucleotides: 11. Germline V gene lookup returns CDR1 MNHEY and CDR2 SVGEGT. CDR3 length: 17 residues. CDR3 sequence: CATEGLAGGFRYNEQFF. CDR3 in DNA: TGTGCCACCGAGGGACTAGCGGGGGGTTTTCGTTACAATGAGCAGTTCTTC.

This clonotype appeared many times. The chain joins TRBV27 to TRBJ1-1, with D possibly TRBD1 on 5 matching bases. Trimming took off 6 bases at V and 0 bases at J, with 11 bases between the two ends. There are 14 residues in the CDR3. Germline V gene sequence: CDR1 MNHEY, CDR2 SMNVEV (reference sequence). The CDR3 loop is CASSLTGVNTEAFF. As DNA, the CDR3 is TGTGCCAGCAGCTTAACGGGGGTGAACACTGAAGCTTTCTTT.

The gene calls are TRBV20-1 and TRBJ1-3; weak D call: TRBD1 (6 bases). Looked up from germline, CDR1 is DFQATT and CDR2 is SNEGSKA (reference sequence). V lost 2 bases and J 4 bases, leaving 9 bases between the germline ends. This CDR3 comprises 13 residues. The CDR3 region has the DNA TGCAGTGCTAGACCCAGGGGAGGAAACACCATATATTTT. It is translated as CSARPRGGNTIYF.

Details on this clonotype: A much larger clone sits a single nucleotide away, making a read error possible. The V and J genes are TRBV7-9 and TRBJ1-5; 9 nucleotides align to TRBD1. CDR1 and CDR2 from the germline V gene are SEHNR and FQNEAQ (reference sequence). The CDR3 has 14 amino acids. CDR3 in amino acids: CVSSSGQGNQPQHF. Written as DNA, the CDR3 is TGTGTCAGCAGCTCCGGACAGGGGAATCAGCCCCAGCATTTT.

This clonotype was found a few times. The CDR3: CASSSDWGGSYNEQFF. CDR3 in DNA: TGTGCCAGCAGCTCTGACTGGGGGGGGTCCTACAATGAGCAGTTCTTC. The chain employs TRBV7-2 and TRBJ2-1, with 7 bases identical to TRBD2. The CDR3 extends over 16 amino acids. Per germline, CDR1 SGHTA and CDR2 FQGNSA. With V trimmed by 4 bases and J by 1 base, 7 bases remained unmatched.

The chain joins TRBV19 to TRBJ2-6, with D hard to call. Trimming removed 3 bases from V and 0 bases from J, with 6 bases in between. Germline lookup yields CDR1 LNHDA and CDR2 SQIVND (reference sequence). This CDR3 has 15 residues. CDR3 protein: CASSIMSSGANVLTF. As DNA, the CDR3 is TGTGCCAGTAGTATCATGAGCTCTGGGGCCAACGTCCTGACTTTC.